This is a list of T cell receptor beta chains from one sample in a study of human T cells and chemical hapten exposure. Each CDR3 protein is one row after TCRdb ran MiXCR on the RACE reads. This table has fewer than 100,000 distinct CDR3 sequences, 8.6% appearing once. The sequenced sample was whole blood. Every receptor here comes from a female donor in good health. Some clones in this sample may be carry-over from other donors' samples. Each CDR3 is given with its conserved first and last residue. Fields, in order: D gene, CDR3 length, J gene, clone size, V gene, CDR3 DNA, CDR3 protein. A D gene is named only where the DNA matches it firmly. Some rows have no size entry. The others give once, few or many, or a class for an expanded clone.

D gene: TRBD2
CDR3 length: 17
J gene: TRBJ2-1
clone size: many
V gene: TRBV20-1
CDR3 DNA: TGCAGTGCCCCTTTTTTGGGACTAGCGGGGGGCTACAATGAGCAGTTCTTC
CDR3 protein: CSAPFLGLAGGYNEQFF

D gene: TRBD1
CDR3 length: 14
J gene: TRBJ1-1
clone size: few
V gene: TRBV18
CDR3 DNA: TGTGCCAGCTCGGTCGGACCAGGGGGCTCTGAAGCTTTCTTT
CDR3 protein: CASSVGPGGSEAFF

D gene: -
CDR3 length: 12
J gene: TRBJ2-1
clone size: few
V gene: TRBV5-4
CDR3 DNA: TGTGCCAGCAGCTTAAGGGACAATGAGCAGTTCTTC
CDR3 protein: CASSLRDNEQFF

D gene: TRBD1
CDR3 length: 15
J gene: TRBJ1-2
clone size: -
V gene: TRBV7-8
CDR3 DNA: TGTGCCAGCAGCTCTATCCGGGACAGAAACTATGGCTACACCTTC
CDR3 protein: CASSSIRDRNYGYTF

D gene: -
CDR3 length: 15
J gene: TRBJ1-5
clone size: many
V gene: TRBV7-9
CDR3 DNA: TGTGCCAGCAGCTTAGTACGTGTTCGGGGGCAGCCCCAGCATTTT
CDR3 protein: CASSLVRVRGQPQHF

D gene: -
CDR3 length: 16
J gene: TRBJ2-7
clone size: few
V gene: TRBV19
CDR3 DNA: TGTGCCAGTAGTCCCCTCCGGGACCTCCTCTCCTACGAGCAGTACTTC
CDR3 protein: CASSPLRDLLSYEQYF

D gene: TRBD2
CDR3 length: 15
J gene: TRBJ2-3
clone size: -
V gene: TRBV7-2
CDR3 DNA: TGTGCCAGCAGCTTGGTAGCGGGGAGCACAGATACGCAGTATTTT
CDR3 protein: CASSLVAGSTDTQYF

D gene: -
CDR3 length: 16
J gene: TRBJ2-5
clone size: many
V gene: TRBV5-6
CDR3 DNA: TGTGCCAGCAGCCCCCGGAAGGACAGCGGACAAGAGACCCAGTACTTC
CDR3 protein: CASSPRKDSGQETQYF

D gene: -
CDR3 length: 14
J gene: TRBJ2-3
clone size: -
V gene: TRBV7-9
CDR3 DNA: TGTGCCAGCAGCTTCGGCAGTCGCACAGATACGCAGTATTTT
CDR3 protein: CASSFGSRTDTQYF

D gene: -
CDR3 length: 16
J gene: TRBJ1-1
clone size: many
V gene: TRBV2
CDR3 DNA: TGTGCCAGCAAGCATAAGGGGCAGGTGATGAACACTGAAGCTTTCTTT
CDR3 protein: CASKHKGQVMNTEAFF

D gene: -
CDR3 length: 12
J gene: TRBJ1-1
clone size: many
V gene: TRBV5-1
CDR3 DNA: TGCGCCAGCAGCTTGACGGACACTGAAGCTTTCTTT
CDR3 protein: CASSLTDTEAFF

D gene: -
CDR3 length: 13
J gene: TRBJ1-5
clone size: many
V gene: TRBV7-9
CDR3 DNA: TGTGCCAGCAGCCAAGGGACGGTTCAGCCCCAGCATTTT
CDR3 protein: CASSQGTVQPQHF

D gene: -
CDR3 length: 12
J gene: TRBJ1-5
clone size: many
V gene: TRBV20-1
CDR3 DNA: TGCAGTGCCCGGATCCGGAATCAGCCCCAGCATTTT
CDR3 protein: CSARIRNQPQHF

D gene: TRBD2
CDR3 length: 16
J gene: TRBJ2-1
clone size: many
V gene: TRBV7-9
CDR3 DNA: TGTGCCAGCAGCTTATCACTAGCGGGGAGTTACAATGAGCAGTTCTTC
CDR3 protein: CASSLSLAGSYNEQFF

D gene: -
CDR3 length: 14
J gene: TRBJ1-1
clone size: many
V gene: TRBV14
CDR3 DNA: TGTGCCAGCAGCCAATCGTCCAAGACCACTGAAGCTTTCTTT
CDR3 protein: CASSQSSKTTEAFF

D gene: -
CDR3 length: 17
J gene: TRBJ2-3
clone size: -
V gene: TRBV6-6
CDR3 DNA: TGTGCCAGCAGTTACTCGTTGGTAAAAGGCGGCACAGATACGCAGTATTTT
CDR3 protein: CASSYSLVKGGTDTQYF

D gene: -
CDR3 length: 15
J gene: TRBJ1-6
clone size: many
V gene: TRBV7-9
CDR3 DNA: TGTGCCAGCAGCCCGGCCGGGAGCTCTAAATCACCCCTCCACTTT
CDR3 protein: CASSPAGSSKSPLHF

D gene: -
CDR3 length: 13
J gene: TRBJ2-5
clone size: few
V gene: TRBV5-5
CDR3 DNA: TGTGCCAGCAGCTTGTACAGTGAAGAGACCCAGTACTTC
CDR3 protein: CASSLYSEETQYF

D gene: TRBD1
CDR3 length: 14
J gene: TRBJ1-5
clone size: many
V gene: TRBV7-2
CDR3 DNA: TGTGCCAGCAGCCGGGACAGGGGTGGACAGCCCCAGCATTTT
CDR3 protein: CASSRDRGGQPQHF

D gene: -
CDR3 length: 14
J gene: TRBJ2-2
clone size: many
V gene: TRBV6-4
CDR3 DNA: TGTGCCAGCAGTGACCAGAGTAACACCGGGGAGCTGTTTTTT
CDR3 protein: CASSDQSNTGELFF

D gene: -
CDR3 length: 14
J gene: TRBJ1-6
clone size: many
V gene: TRBV12-3/TRBV12-4
CDR3 DNA: TGTGCCAGCAGTTTAGGCCAGGGGAATTCACCCCTCCACTTT
CDR3 protein: CASSLGQGNSPLHF

D gene: TRBD1
CDR3 length: 16
J gene: TRBJ1-1
clone size: many
V gene: TRBV27
CDR3 DNA: TGTGCCAGCAGTTATGTTGGGGACAGGGGGAACACTGAAGCTTTCTTT
CDR3 protein: CASSYVGDRGNTEAFF

D gene: -
CDR3 length: 13
J gene: TRBJ1-1
clone size: many
V gene: TRBV20-1
CDR3 DNA: TGCAGAACAACGGACCCCCGGAGGACTGAAGCTTTCTTT
CDR3 protein: CRTTDPRRTEAFF

D gene: -
CDR3 length: 11
J gene: TRBJ2-1
clone size: many
V gene: TRBV6-6
CDR3 DNA: TGTGCCAGCAGGAAAGGGGATGAGCAGTTCTTC
CDR3 protein: CASRKGDEQFF

D gene: -
CDR3 length: 14
J gene: TRBJ2-5
clone size: few
V gene: TRBV20-1
CDR3 DNA: TGCAGTGCTAAGGCAGGACTCGTGCAAGAGACCCAGTACTTC
CDR3 protein: CSAKAGLVQETQYF

D gene: -
CDR3 length: 14
J gene: TRBJ1-1
clone size: -
V gene: TRBV7-2
CDR3 DNA: TGTGCCAGCAGCTTAGACCCGTATCAAAAGGTAGCTTTCTTT
CDR3 protein: CASSLDPYQKVAFF

D gene: TRBD1
CDR3 length: 13
J gene: TRBJ1-1
clone size: few
V gene: TRBV7-8
CDR3 DNA: TGTGCCAGTACCCGGGACAGGAACACTGAAGCTTTCTTT
CDR3 protein: CASTRDRNTEAFF

D gene: -
CDR3 length: 16
J gene: TRBJ1-5
clone size: few
V gene: TRBV2
CDR3 DNA: TGTGCCAGCAGGGGGGGGGTGTTTGGTGGCAATCAGCCCCAGCATTTT
CDR3 protein: CASRGGVFGGNQPQHF

D gene: TRBD1
CDR3 length: 15
J gene: TRBJ2-7
clone size: -
V gene: TRBV14
CDR3 DNA: TGTGCCAGCAGCCAGCCGGGACAGGGACCCGACGAGCAGTACTTC
CDR3 protein: CASSQPGQGPDEQYF

D gene: -
CDR3 length: 14
J gene: TRBJ2-5
clone size: many
V gene: TRBV12-3/TRBV12-4
CDR3 DNA: TGTGCCAGCACCGAGTATAGGCTAGATGCGACCCAGTACTTC
CDR3 protein: CASTEYRLDATQYF

D gene: TRBD2
CDR3 length: 15
J gene: TRBJ2-3
clone size: many
V gene: TRBV7-2
CDR3 DNA: TGTGCCAGCAGCCGGAGCGGGGACAGCACAGATACGCAGTATTTT
CDR3 protein: CASSRSGDSTDTQYF

D gene: -
CDR3 length: 13
J gene: TRBJ2-4
clone size: -
V gene: TRBV7-9
CDR3 DNA: TGTGCCAGCAGCCGGGGACGAACTAACATTCAGTACTTC
CDR3 protein: CASSRGRTNIQYF

D gene: TRBD2
CDR3 length: 16
J gene: TRBJ2-3
clone size: -
V gene: TRBV6-6
CDR3 DNA: TGTGCCAGCAGCCGTGGACTAGCGGGGGGGGCAGATACGCAGTATTTT
CDR3 protein: CASSRGLAGGADTQYF

D gene: -
CDR3 length: 15
J gene: TRBJ2-4
clone size: many
V gene: TRBV6-5
CDR3 DNA: TGTGCCAGCAGCCCAACAGTTATAGCCAAAAACATTCAGTACTTC
CDR3 protein: CASSPTVIAKNIQYF

D gene: TRBD1
CDR3 length: 14
J gene: TRBJ1-2
clone size: many
V gene: TRBV5-1
CDR3 DNA: TGCGCCAGCAGTCGAGGACAGGGTCACTATGGCTACACCTTC
CDR3 protein: CASSRGQGHYGYTF

D gene: TRBD1
CDR3 length: 16
J gene: TRBJ2-7
clone size: -
V gene: TRBV20-1
CDR3 DNA: TGCAGTGCTCAGGGTGGGGGACAGGGGCGTATCTACGAGCAGTACTTC
CDR3 protein: CSAQGGGQGRIYEQYF

D gene: -
CDR3 length: 12
J gene: TRBJ1-1
clone size: few
V gene: TRBV2
CDR3 DNA: TGTGCCAGCAGTGAGGCGAACACTGAAGCTTTCTTT
CDR3 protein: CASSEANTEAFF

D gene: -
CDR3 length: 12
J gene: TRBJ2-1
clone size: many
V gene: TRBV6-5
CDR3 DNA: TGTGCCAGCAGTCCCGCCCCTAACAGGCAGTTCTTC
CDR3 protein: CASSPAPNRQFF

D gene: -
CDR3 length: 12
J gene: TRBJ1-1
clone size: -
V gene: TRBV13
CDR3 DNA: TGTGCCAGCAGAGTTTTGAACACTGAAGCTTTCTTT
CDR3 protein: CASRVLNTEAFF

D gene: -
CDR3 length: 15
J gene: TRBJ2-3
clone size: few
V gene: TRBV12-3/TRBV12-4
CDR3 DNA: TGTGCCAGCACCCCACAGGGCGCGGTGGCAGATACGCAGTATTTT
CDR3 protein: CASTPQGAVADTQYF

D gene: -
CDR3 length: 15
J gene: TRBJ2-6
clone size: many
V gene: TRBV2
CDR3 DNA: TGTGCCAGCAGTGAGGGCGCCTCTGGGGCCAACGTCCTGACTTTC
CDR3 protein: CASSEGASGANVLTF

D gene: -
CDR3 length: 12
J gene: TRBJ1-1
clone size: few
V gene: TRBV11-2
CDR3 DNA: TGTGCCAGCAGCCAACGTTGGACTGAAGCTTTCTTT
CDR3 protein: CASSQRWTEAFF

D gene: TRBD1
CDR3 length: 14
J gene: TRBJ1-2
clone size: -
V gene: TRBV28
CDR3 DNA: TGTGCCAGCAGAGCGCCCGGGACAGGCTATGGCTACACCTTC
CDR3 protein: CASRAPGTGYGYTF